The clone carrying this T cell receptor beta chain was observed a handful of times. Its matching antigen is unknown. V lost 6 bases and J lost 0, with 12 bases in between. The CDR3 loop spans 15 amino acids. The germline CDR1 and CDR2 sequences are ENHRY and SYGVKD. The data derive from a study of beta chain features in type 1 diabetes. Study-level results: HLA effects on TCRB rearrangement stayed unresolved here. Individuals with type 1 diabetes displayed fewer insertions and more deletions at VDJ junctions. TCRB CDR3s from Type 1 diabetes patients were moderately but significantly shorter in all four CD4+ subsets.

The study reverse transcribed the entire isolated RNA, so it sequenced expressed TCRB transcripts. Profiled with immunoSEQ multiplex PCR; TCRdb holds only in-frame clones, not every one. The sample has around 710,000 clones, around an eighth seen once. Via the markers CD45RO/CCR7/CD25/CD127/CD95/CD27, stem cell-like memory, regulatory, central memory and naive CD4+ cells were sorted. The sequence was collected from a man aged 25-40 years with type 1 diabetes. J is TRBJ1-5 and V is TRBV10-3; D perhaps matches TRBD1 (5 bases). The specimen was naive CD4+ T cells from blood. CDR3 protein: CAIRAGLNSNQPQHF. The CDR3, as DNA: TGTGCCATCAGGGCAGGGTTGAATAGCAATCAGCCCCAGCATTTT.